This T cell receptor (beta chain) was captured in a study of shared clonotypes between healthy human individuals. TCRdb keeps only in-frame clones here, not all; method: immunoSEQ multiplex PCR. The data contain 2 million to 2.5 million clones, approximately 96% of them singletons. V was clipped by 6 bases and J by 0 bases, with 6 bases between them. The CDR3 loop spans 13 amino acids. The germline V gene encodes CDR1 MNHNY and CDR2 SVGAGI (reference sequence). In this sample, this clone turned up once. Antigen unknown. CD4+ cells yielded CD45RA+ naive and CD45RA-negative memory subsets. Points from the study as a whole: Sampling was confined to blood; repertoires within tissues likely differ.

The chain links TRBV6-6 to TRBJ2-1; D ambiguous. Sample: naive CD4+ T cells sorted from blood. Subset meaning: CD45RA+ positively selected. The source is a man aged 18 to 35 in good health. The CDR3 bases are TGTGCCAGCAGGCTTAGCTCCTACAATGAGCAGTTCTTC. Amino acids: CASRLSSYNEQFF.